The rows below give T cell receptor beta chains drawn from one sample of a study of blood T cell repertoires in COVID-19. Produced via immunoSEQ multiplex PCR; TCRdb's table is partial and in-frame only. The sample yields some 280,000 clones, over 75% seen once. The sequenced material came from peripheral blood. The receptors were sampled from a woman aged 55-70 years with acute or convalescent COVID-19. The CDR3 runs from the conserved cysteine through the conserved F or W. The D gene is left open where the match is weak. Clone size is stated in some rows and not others, as once, few, many or a class when expanded.

j_gene	d_gene	abundance	v_gene	CDR3nt	CDR3aa
TRBJ1-1	NA	NA	TRBV2	TGTGCCAGCCAATCTGCGGGGTTAAACACTGAAGCTTTCTTT	CASQSAGLNTEAFF
TRBJ2-3	TRBD2	once	TRBV7-2	TGTGCCAGCGGTGAGCGGGAGGGCCTTCATGCTACTACGGGTACGCAGTATTTT	CASGEREGLHATTGTQYF
TRBJ2-2	NA	NA	TRBV11-2	TGTGCCAGCAGCTTAGTTGGCAACACCGGGGAGCTGTTTTTT	CASSLVGNTGELFF
TRBJ2-7	TRBD1	NA	TRBV6-2/TRBV6-3	TGTGCCAGCAGTTACCTCCGTCCCGGGACAGGTTCCTACGAGCAGTACTTC	CASSYLRPGTGSYEQYF
TRBJ2-6	TRBD1	NA	TRBV7-2	TGTGCCAGCAGCTTCGGGACAGGGTTCTCTGGGGCCAACGTCCTGACTTTC	CASSFGTGFSGANVLTF
TRBJ2-5	TRBD1	NA	TRBV3-1/TRBV3-2	TGTGCCAGCAGCCAAGGCCGACAGGGTTTGGTTGAGACCCAGTACTTC	CASSQGRQGLVETQYF
TRBJ1-1	NA	NA	TRBV5-6	TGTGCCAGCACCCTTCGAGGCCTCGGGGACACTGAAGCTTTCTTT	CASTLRGLGDTEAFF
TRBJ2-7	NA	NA	TRBV11-2	TGTGCCAGCAGCTTTGGGGCCCGTAGGAACGAGCAGTACTTC	CASSFGARRNEQYF
TRBJ2-1	TRBD1	once	TRBV3-1/TRBV3-2	TGTGCCAGCAGCCAAGAAAACCCCCCTCGCCGGGACAGGGTGTTTAATGAGCAGTTCTTC	CASSQENPPRRDRVFNEQFF
TRBJ2-2	NA	NA	TRBV10-3	TGTGCCATCGGGAAGGAGGGGGCCCACACCGGGGAGCTGTTTTTT	CAIGKEGAHTGELFF
TRBJ2-4	NA	NA	TRBV6-5	TGTGCCAGCAGCATGGGACAAGCCAAAAACATTCAGTACTTC	CASSMGQAKNIQYF
TRBJ1-5	NA	NA	TRBV7-2	TGTGCCAGCAGCTTAGGACACACTAGCAATCAGCCCCAGCATTTT	CASSLGHTSNQPQHF
TRBJ2-7	NA	NA	TRBV10-3	TGTGCCATCAGTGAGCGGAGGGGGCCTCACGAGCAGTACTTC	CAISERRGPHEQYF
TRBJ1-1	TRBD1	NA	TRBV5-8	TGTGCCAGCAGCATCGGACAGGGGGTGAACACTGAAGCTTTCTTT	CASSIGQGVNTEAFF
TRBJ1-4	NA	NA	TRBV7-9	TGTGCCAGCAGCTTAGGGACTGGAGAAAAACTGTTTTTT	CASSLGTGEKLFF
TRBJ1-2	NA	NA	TRBV28	TGTGCCAGCAGTTTAGCCAGGGTGAACTATGGCTACACCTTC	CASSLARVNYGYTF
TRBJ2-3	TRBD2	NA	TRBV6-5	TGTGCCAGCAGTTCGGGACTAGTGGTGGATACGCAGTATTTT	CASSSGLVVDTQYF
TRBJ1-6	NA	NA	TRBV2	TGTGCCAGCAGCCCCACCCGCCCAGTTAATTCACCCCTCCACTTT	CASSPTRPVNSPLHF
TRBJ1-2	TRBD1	once	TRBV6-5	TGTGCCAGCAGTATGGGACAGGGGACCGGCTACACCTTC	CASSMGQGTGYTF
TRBJ2-7	TRBD1	NA	TRBV5-1	TGCGCCAGCAGCTTTTCAGGGGGACGGAACTCCTACGAGCAGTACTTC	CASSFSGGRNSYEQYF
TRBJ2-3	NA	once	TRBV4-1	TGCGCCAGCAGCCAAGGTATCTCCACAGATACGCAGTATTTT	CASSQGISTDTQYF
TRBJ1-2	NA	NA	TRBV10-3	TGTGCCAGCTCGGTTGGTGCCTCTAACTATGGCTACACCTTC	CASSVGASNYGYTF
TRBJ2-1	TRBD2	NA	TRBV27	TGTGCCAGCAGTTTATCGAAAGCGGGGGGAGGCAATGAGCAGTTCTTC	CASSLSKAGGGNEQFF
TRBJ2-7	TRBD1	NA	TRBV7-2	TGTGCCAGCAGCTCCCGGGACAGGGGGCTATACGAGCAGTACTTC	CASSSRDRGLYEQYF
TRBJ2-5	TRBD1	NA	TRBV6-5	TGTGCCAGCAGTTTGGCAGGGGGCCCAGAGACCCAGTACTTC	CASSLAGGPETQYF
TRBJ2-1	TRBD2	NA	TRBV5-1	TGCGCCAGCAGCAGTGGACTAGCGGGATACAATGAGCAGTTCTTC	CASSSGLAGYNEQFF
TRBJ1-2	TRBD1	NA	TRBV3-1/TRBV3-2	TGTGCCAGCAGCCAGACAGGGACGTCCGGCTACACCTTC	CASSQTGTSGYTF
TRBJ1-5	TRBD1	few	TRBV19	TGTGCCAGTACTCCGACAGGGGGCACAGGCAATCAGCCCCAGCATTTT	CASTPTGGTGNQPQHF
TRBJ2-2	NA	NA	TRBV28	TGTGCCAGCAGCCCTCCCTCCGGGGAGCTGTTTTTT	CASSPPSGELFF
TRBJ2-5	NA	NA	TRBV7-6	TGTGCCAGCAGCTCCAGGGGTCGAGAGACCCAGTACTTC	CASSSRGRETQYF
TRBJ2-7	TRBD1	NA	TRBV18	TGTGCCAGCTCAAGTCGCCCGAAAACAGGGGACGAGCAGTACTTC	CASSSRPKTGDEQYF
TRBJ1-2	NA	NA	TRBV30	TGTGCCTGGAGTGTAGCGGGAATTGGCTATGGCTACACCTTC	CAWSVAGIGYGYTF
TRBJ2-1	NA	NA	TRBV11-3	TGTGCCAGCAGCTTAGAAGGGAGACATAATCTGTTCTTC	CASSLEGRHNLFF
TRBJ2-1	TRBD2	NA	TRBV9	TGTGCCAGCAGCGGGACTAGCGCGATTGGGGATGAGCAGTTCTTC	CASSGTSAIGDEQFF
TRBJ1-1	NA	NA	TRBV6-6	TGTGCCAGCAGTTACTTGGGTGCGGAGGACACTGAAGCTTTCTTT	CASSYLGAEDTEAFF
TRBJ2-3	NA	NA	TRBV30	TGTGCCTGGAAAAGGGGACTTTCGGATACGCAGTATTTT	CAWKRGLSDTQYF
TRBJ2-5	TRBD2	NA	TRBV28	TGTGCCAGCAGCTCTACGGGACTAGCGGGAGAGACCCAGTACTTC	CASSSTGLAGETQYF
TRBJ2-2	NA	many	TRBV5-6	TGTGCCAGCAGCTTCCAGGTTAACACCGGGGAGCTGTTTTTT	CASSFQVNTGELFF
TRBJ2-1	TRBD1	NA	TRBV7-3	TGTGCCAGCAGCTCGACAGGGAGAGGTGAGCAGTTCTTC	CASSSTGRGEQFF
TRBJ2-7	NA	few	TRBV6-1	TGTGCCAGCAGTGAAAACACGGGCCGGGGGGCGGATGATGAGCAGTACTTC	CASSENTGRGADDEQYF
TRBJ2-7	NA	NA	TRBV27	TGTGCCAGCAGCCCGGGACACCCATACGAGCAGTACTTC	CASSPGHPYEQYF
TRBJ2-2	NA	NA	TRBV5-1	TGCGCCAGCAGCTTGGCCCCGGGACAAACTAACACCGGGGAGCTGTTTTTT	CASSLAPGQTNTGELFF
TRBJ2-6	NA	NA	TRBV19	TGTGCCAGTGGGGGGGCCCCGATCGACTCTGGGGCCAACGTCCTGACTTTC	CASGGAPIDSGANVLTF
TRBJ2-5	NA	NA	TRBV5-5	TGTGCCAGCAGCGGGGGGGCCTGGGAGACCCAGTACTTC	CASSGGAWETQYF
TRBJ2-7	NA	NA	TRBV3-1/TRBV3-2	TGTGCCAGCAGCCAAGATTCGGGCGGGTTGTCCTACGAGCAGTACTTC	CASSQDSGGLSYEQYF
TRBJ2-7	TRBD1	few	TRBV15	TGTGCCACCAGCAGAGAGTGGTCAGGGGGCAGGTACGAGCAGTACTTC	CATSREWSGGRYEQYF
TRBJ1-2	TRBD1	few	TRBV19	TGTGCCAGTAGGTCGACAGGGGGGTTTTATGGCTACACCTTC	CASRSTGGFYGYTF
TRBJ2-7	TRBD1	NA	TRBV5-5	TGTGCCAGCAGCTGGGGACAGGGGGCGGAGAACGAGCAGTACTTC	CASSWGQGAENEQYF
TRBJ1-3	NA	NA	TRBV9	TGTGCCAGCAGCACCCGCCACCACAGCGGAGCTGGAAACACCATATATTTT	CASSTRHHSGAGNTIYF
TRBJ1-1	NA	NA	TRBV7-9	TGTGCCAGCAGCTTAGTTCTAAAGGGAGGTGATGAAGCTTTCTTT	CASSLVLKGGDEAFF